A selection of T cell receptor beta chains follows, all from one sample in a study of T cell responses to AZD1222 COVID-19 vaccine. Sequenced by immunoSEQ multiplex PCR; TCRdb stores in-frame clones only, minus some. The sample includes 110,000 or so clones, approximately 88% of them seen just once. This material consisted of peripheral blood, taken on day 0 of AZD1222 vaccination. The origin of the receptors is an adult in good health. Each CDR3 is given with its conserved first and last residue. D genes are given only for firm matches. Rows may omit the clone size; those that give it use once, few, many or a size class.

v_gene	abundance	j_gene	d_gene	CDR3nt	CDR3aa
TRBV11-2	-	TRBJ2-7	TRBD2	TGTGCCAGCAGCTTAGGGACTAGCGGGAGGGCCCTTGACGAGCAGTACTTC	CASSLGTSGRALDEQYF
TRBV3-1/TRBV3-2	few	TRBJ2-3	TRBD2	TGTGCCAGCAGCCCTCGAGCGGGAGCGGGAACAGATACGCAGTATTTT	CASSPRAGAGTDTQYF
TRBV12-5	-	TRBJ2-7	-	TGTGCTAGTGGTTTGGTAATCGGTCGAAGGGAATACACCTACGAGCAGTACTTC	CASGLVIGRREYTYEQYF
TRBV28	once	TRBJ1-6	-	TGTGCCAGCAGTCCCGGGAGCACGAATTCACCCCTCCACTTT	CASSPGSTNSPLHF
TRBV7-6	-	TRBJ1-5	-	TGTGCCAGCAGCTTAGAGGGGGATAGCAATCAGCCCCAGCATTTT	CASSLEGDSNQPQHF
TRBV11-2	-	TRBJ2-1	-	TGTGCCAGCAGCTTAGATCGCTACAACTCCTACAATGAGCAGTTCTTC	CASSLDRYNSYNEQFF
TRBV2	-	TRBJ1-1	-	TGTGCCAGCAGTTCAGGGGCAGAGACTGAAGCTTTCTTT	CASSSGAETEAFF
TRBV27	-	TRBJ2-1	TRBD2	TGTGCCAGCAGTAATTTTCTAGCGGGAGGGCCGGGTGAGCAGTTCTTC	CASSNFLAGGPGEQFF
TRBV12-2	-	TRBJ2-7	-	TGTGCAAGTCGCTTAGAATCCCTGGGGACTGACCTATACGAGCAGTACTTC	CASRLESLGTDLYEQYF
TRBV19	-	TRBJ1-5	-	TGTGCCAGCAATCGTGGGCCGGGGGCGCCGGGTCAGCCCCAGCATTTT	CASNRGPGAPGQPQHF
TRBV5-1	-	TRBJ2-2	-	TGCGCCAGCAGCCCTCCAGCGACAGCCGGGGAGCTGTTTTTT	CASSPPATAGELFF
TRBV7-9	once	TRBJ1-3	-	TGTGCCAGCAGCCGTGAAGGCATTCAGGGAGACACCATATATTTT	CASSREGIQGDTIYF
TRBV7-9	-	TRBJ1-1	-	TGTGCCAGCAGCTTCGGGGGCGGGATAACTGAAGCTTTCTTT	CASSFGGGITEAFF
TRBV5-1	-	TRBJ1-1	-	TGCGCCAGCAGCTTTGAGGGGACTGAAGGAGGTGGAGCTTTCTTT	CASSFEGTEGGGAFF
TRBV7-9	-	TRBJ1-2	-	TGTGCCAGCAGCTCTTACATCGGGACCGCTAACTATGGCTACACCTTC	CASSSYIGTANYGYTF
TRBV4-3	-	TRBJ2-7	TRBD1	TGCGCCAGCAGCCAGGGGACAGGGCCCTACGAGCAGTACTTC	CASSQGTGPYEQYF
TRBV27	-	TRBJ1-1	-	TGTGCCAGCAGTTTTGCCAGTGGGGACACTGAAGCTTTCTTT	CASSFASGDTEAFF